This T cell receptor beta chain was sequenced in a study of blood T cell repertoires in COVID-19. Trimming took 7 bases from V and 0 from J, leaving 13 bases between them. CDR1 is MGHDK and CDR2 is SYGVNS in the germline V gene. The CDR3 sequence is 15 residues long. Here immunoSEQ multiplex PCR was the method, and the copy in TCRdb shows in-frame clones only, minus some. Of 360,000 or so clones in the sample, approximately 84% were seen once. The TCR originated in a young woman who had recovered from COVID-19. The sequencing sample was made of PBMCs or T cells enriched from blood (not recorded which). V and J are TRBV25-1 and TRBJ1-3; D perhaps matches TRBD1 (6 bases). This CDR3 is CASTKGQLSGNTIYF. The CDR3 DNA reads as TGTGCCAGCACAAAGGGACAACTCTCTGGAAACACCATATATTTT. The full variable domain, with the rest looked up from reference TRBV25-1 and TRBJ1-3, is EADIYQTPRYLVIGTGKKITLECSQTMGHDKMYWYQQDPGMELHLIHYSYGVNSTEKGDLSSESTVSRIRTEHFPLTLESARPSHTSQYLCASTKGQLSGNTIYFGEGSWLTVV.